The clone carrying this T cell receptor beta chain was observed at least ten times. Its target is unknown. Individually, cDNA molecules had unique molecular identifiers attached to them. Using its own MiXCR run on the 5' RACE reads, TCRdb lists one record per CDR3 protein. The data hold nearly 45,000 distinct CDR3 sequences, with approximately 10% observed a single time. This CDR3 spans 12 amino acids. CDR1 and CDR2 (germline): MNHEY, SVGEGT. The germline V and J ends were trimmed by 5 bases and 10 bases, with 12 bases remaining between them. The data derive from a study of early T cells in non-severe SARS-CoV-2 infection. Study-wide findings and caveats: In VDJdb matching, anti-spike CD8 responses were favored while private and CD4 specificities went missing.

V is TRBV6-2 or TRBV6-3 and J is TRBJ1-5, with D uncertain. The receptor comes from an adult who was a healthcare worker with PCR-confirmed SARS-CoV-2 infection or an uninfected control (not recorded which). The material sequenced was whole blood. CDR3 residues: CASSLSLIPQHF. The CDR3 DNA follows: TGTGCCAGCAGTCTATCCCTTATCCCCCAGCATTTT.